These 25 T cell receptor beta chains share one sample of origin, sequenced in a study of CXCR3-negative and CXCR3-positive naive CD8 T cells (dated by TCRdb to the late 2010s). Sequencer: NextSeq 550. The Human TCR Profiling Kit (MiLaboratory) was used to prepare UMI-labeled 5' RACE TRB cDNA libraries. TCRdb reprocessed the reads, reporting each CDR3 protein sequence once and no DNA. Per the sample table, the count is 100,000 to 150,000 distinct CDR3 sequences. Approximately 0.5% of the sample lies in the top ten. Sequencing was performed on naive CXCR3- CD8+ T cells from blood. Per the publication, the cell subset or site label means: CD45RO-CCR7+CD27+CD95- naive CD8+ T cells lacking CXCR3 (TNR3-). These receptors all come from a human donor in good health. Some clones in this sample may be carry-over from other donors' samples.

J is TRBJ2-1 and V is TRBV28. Germline V gene lookup returns CDR1 MDHEN and CDR2 SYDVKM. The CDR3 length is 16 residues. The CDR3 sequence: CASSTRTTSSYNEQFF.

The chain recombines TRBV20-1 with TRBJ2-7; the TCRdb D gene call, TRBD1, has no DNA to confirm it. The CDR3 consists of 16 residues. Germline loops: CDR1 DFQATT, CDR2 SNEGSKA (reference sequence). This CDR3 is CSAYPATGASGGEQYF.

The chain links TRBV6-6 to TRBJ2-1. The V gene's germline CDR1 is MNHNY and CDR2 SVGAGI (reference sequence). This CDR3 spans 14 amino acids. CDR3 sequence: CASQLLPVVNEQFF.

V usage is TRBV29-1 and J usage is TRBJ2-2; lacking DNA, the TRBD1 call made by TCRdb goes unchecked. Germline V CDR1 and CDR2: SQVTM, ANQGSEA. The CDR3 covers 16 residues. The CDR3 reads CSVEVRTGGYTGELFF.

The rearrangement joins TRBV7-9 to TRBJ1-2; there is no DNA to check the TCRdb D call of TRBD1. CDR1 and CDR2 (germline): SEHNR, FQNEAQ (reference sequence). The CDR3 has 14 amino acids. CDR3 sequence reads: CASSFPGRNYGYTF.

The chain combines TRBV9 with TRBJ2-7; TCRdb proposes TRBD2, but this gene call is untestable without DNA. The germline gives CDR1 SGDLS, CDR2 YYNGEE. The CDR3 has 16 residues. The CDR3 sequence is CASSVGDSGSLYEQYF. Drawing the rest from reference TRBV9 and TRBJ2-7, the complete variable domain is DSGVTQTPKHLITATGQRVTLRCSPRSGDLSVYWYQQSLDQGLQFLIQYYNGEERAKGNILERFSAQQFPDLHSELNLSSLELGDSALYFCASSVGDSGSLYEQYFGPGTRLTVT.

This rearrangement joins TRBV2 to TRBJ2-2; no DNA is available, so the TRBD1 call from TCRdb remains unchecked. Germline CDR1 and CDR2: SNHLY and FYNNEI. This CDR3 contains 15 residues. Here the CDR3 reads CASSKAGADTGELFF.

The V and J genes are TRBV29-1 and TRBJ2-6; TCRdb calls TRBD2, which cannot be checked without DNA. Germline CDR1 and CDR2: SQVTM and ANQGSEA. The CDR3 sequence is 16 residues long. CDR3: CSAEAAEGPGANVLTF.

This chain joins TRBV20-1 and TRBJ1-1. This CDR3 region has 13 residues. Germline V gene lookup returns CDR1 DFQATT and CDR2 SNEGSKA (reference sequence). The chain's CDR3 is CSARDLMNTEAFF.

V and J are TRBV29-1 and TRBJ1-1; the D gene TCRdb calls, TRBD1, cannot be checked with no DNA. Germline loops: CDR1 SQVTM, CDR2 ANQGSEA. The CDR3 runs 11 residues. CDR3 sequence reads: CSADRATEAFF.

This sequence joins TRBV5-1 and TRBJ1-5. The CDR3 sequence is 15 residues long. Germline lookup yields CDR1 SGHRS and CDR2 YFSETQ. The CDR3 sequence: CASSEYSGGSQPQHF.

The chain has TRBV20-1 and TRBJ2-2; the D call of TRBD1 rests on TCRdb alone, since no DNA is present to check it. This CDR3 region has 15 residues. The germline V gene encodes CDR1 DFQATT and CDR2 SNEGSKA (reference sequence). CDR3 in amino acids: CSARAGTGDTGELFF.

V and J are TRBV20-1 and TRBJ2-2; the D call from TCRdb, TRBD2, cannot be confirmed without DNA. The CDR3 totals 16 residues. The V gene's germline CDR1 is DFQATT and CDR2 SNEGSKA (reference sequence). The chain's CDR3 is CSARDVRGGDTGELFF.

The chain employs TRBV7-2 and TRBJ2-7. Germline-derived CDR1 and CDR2 are SGHTA and FQGNSA. CDR3 length: 13 residues. This chain's CDR3 is CASSHAARYEQYF.

The chain carries TRBV14 and TRBJ1-1. The germline V gene has CDR1 SGHDN and CDR2 FVKESK. This CDR3 has 16 residues. The CDR3: CASSQEGASLNTEAFF.

This chain connects TRBV7-8 to TRBJ2-4; TCRdb picks TRBD2, but there is no DNA to check that call. The CDR3 spans 18 residues. Germline lookup yields CDR1 SGHVS and CDR2 FQNEAQ. The chain's CDR3 is CASSLALWTSGTKNIQYF.

J is TRBJ1-6 and V is TRBV4-3; the TRBD1 assignment by TCRdb is unverifiable without DNA. This CDR3 is 17 amino acids long. Germline V CDR1 and CDR2: LGHNA, YSLEER. CDR3 residues: CASSQALVGTIDSPLHF.

V and J are TRBV12-3 or TRBV12-4 and TRBJ2-1; TCRdb selects TRBD1, and the lack of DNA leaves this call unchecked. The CDR3 contains 14 residues. The CDR3 here is CASSLEDRDNEQFF.

The chain combines TRBV3-1 with TRBJ2-7; TCRdb outputs TRBD1, but without DNA this stays unchecked. Germline lookup yields CDR1 LGHDT and CDR2 YNNKEL (reference sequence). The CDR3 spans 16 residues. CDR3 amino acids: CASSHLRQGAYHEQYF.

The chain employs TRBV29-1 and TRBJ2-7. The CDR3 spans 12 residues. Germline values: CDR1 SQVTM, CDR2 ANQGSEA. CDR3 sequence: CSVEGGPYEQYF.

J is TRBJ2-7 and V is TRBV7-9; with no DNA, the TCRdb D assignment of TRBD2 cannot be verified. Germline V CDR1 and CDR2: SEHNR, FQNEAQ (reference sequence). The CDR3 runs to 13 residues. The chain's CDR3 is CASSSSTSYEQYF. Looking up the rest from reference TRBV7-9 and TRBJ2-7 gives the full variable domain: DTGVSQNPRHKITKRGQNVTFRCDPISEHNRLYWYRQTLGQGPEFLTYFQNEAQLEKSRLLSDRFSAERPKGSFSTLEIQRTEQGDSAMYLCASSSSTSYEQYFGPGTRLTVT.

V is TRBV29-1 and J is TRBJ2-2; TCRdb outputs TRBD1, but without DNA this stays unchecked. Germline loops: CDR1 SQVTM, CDR2 ANQGSEA. CDR3 length equals 14 residues. The CDR3: CSVVAPANTGELFF.

The chain uses TRBV4-3 and TRBJ1-2. From germline, CDR1 is LGHNA and CDR2 YSLEER. CDR3 length: 14 residues. CDR3 region: CASSQGTADYGYTF.

The CDR3 protein is CASSQASFGNTIYF. This chain connects TRBV4-3 to TRBJ1-3. CDR3 length: 14 residues. Germline loops: CDR1 LGHNA, CDR2 YSLEER.

This chain uses TRBV28 with TRBJ1-5; TCRdb returns TRBD1, unconfirmable since there is no DNA. The CDR3 extends over 14 amino acids. Germline lookup yields CDR1 MDHEN and CDR2 SYDVKM. Here the CDR3 reads CASSLRQGFQPQHF.